Listed here are 21 T cell receptor beta chains from one sample, sequenced in a study of early T cells in non-severe SARS-CoV-2 infection (dated by TCRdb to about 2021). The library was made by 5' RACE. The sequencing machine was a NextSeq 500. TCRdb trimmed public reads at Q25 via fastp, called clones via MiXCR and kept in-frame beta chains. Records with the same CDR3 protein are collapsed into one entry carrying the most frequent genes and DNA. Across this sample there are just under 65,000 distinct CDR3 sequences, with roughly 8.2% seen only once. The top ten hold roughly an eighth of the sample. The sequencing here drew on whole blood, taken at baseline. Receptors were obtained from an adult who was a healthcare worker with PCR-confirmed SARS-CoV-2 infection or an uninfected control (not recorded which).

This clonotype was observed at least ten times. This chain uses TRBV10-3 with TRBJ2-6, with 9 positions matching TRBD1. CDR3 size: 18 residues. Germline V gene data show CDR1 as ENHRY and CDR2 as SYGVKD. The trim removed 3 bases at V and 0 bases at J, leaving 6 bases unmatched. CDR3 sequence: CAISDSRTGVSGANVLTF. The DNA for the CDR3 is TGTGCCATCAGTGACTCGAGGACAGGGGTCTCTGGGGCCAACGTCCTGACTTTC.

The chain joins TRBV7-9 to TRBJ2-7, with 7 nucleotides matching TRBD2. Germline CDR1 and CDR2: SEHNR and FQNEAQ (reference sequence). Unmatched junction bases numbered 2, after V lost 2 bases and J lost 7 bases. There are 12 residues in the CDR3. CDR3 in amino acids: CASSLLGGEQYF. CDR3 coding DNA: TGTGCCAGCAGCTTACTGGGAGGGGAGCAGTACTTC. Filled out from reference TRBV7-9 and TRBJ2-7, the complete variable domain reads DTGVSQNPRHKITKRGQNVTFRCDPISEHNRLYWYRQTLGQGPEFLTYFQNEAQLEKSRLLSDRFSAERPKGSFSTLEIQRTEQGDSAMYLCASSLLGGEQYFGPGTRLTVT.

This clonotype has a handful of counts. The junction shows a germline mismatch at one end, possibly a read error. The chain is built from TRBV7-7 and TRBJ2-3; TRBD2 might be the D (5 bases). The CDR3 is made up of 13 amino acids. Germline V gives CDR1 SSHAT, CDR2 FNYEAQ (reference sequence). DNA of the CDR3: TGTGCTAGCAGCCCAGGAGGTCCAGATACGCAGTATTTT. Translation gives CASSPGGPDTQYF.

V is TRBV5-1 and J is TRBJ2-1, with 8 bases matching TRBD2. Germline V gives CDR1 SGHRS, CDR2 YFSETQ. The CDR3 length is 17 residues. V shed 0 bases, J shed 0 bases, and the junction held 5 bases outside the gene matches. The CDR3 here is CASSLGLAQSSYNEQFF. CDR3 nucleotide sequence: TGCGCCAGCAGCTTGGGACTAGCGCAAAGCTCCTACAATGAGCAGTTCTTC.

This clonotype was picked up a small number of times. This chain connects TRBV29-1 to TRBJ1-1; no definite D call. Deletions cut 4 bases from V and 7 bases from J, with 10 bases between. Germline CDR1 reads SQVTM; CDR2 reads ANQGSEA. The CDR3 is made up of 11 amino acids. The CDR3 spells CSVAVDIEAFF. Here the CDR3 DNA reads TGCAGCGTTGCTGTGGATATTGAAGCTTTCTTT.

The sample holds many counts of this clonotype. The J gene is TRBJ2-6, the V gene TRBV4-3, with D perhaps assigned TRBD1 or TRBD2 (5 bases each). Germline CDR1 and CDR2: LGHNA and YSLEER. The CDR3 is made up of 17 amino acids. Trimming pared 4 bases from V and 2 bases from J, leaving 15 bases between. Here the CDR3 reads CASSLGLQEAGANVLTF. CDR3 bases: TGCGCCAGCAGCCTCGGCTTACAGGAGGCTGGGGCCAACGTCCTGACTTTC.

This sequence joins TRBV2 and TRBJ2-7; D possibly uses TRBD1 or TRBD2 (5 bases each). The germline gives CDR1 SNHLY, CDR2 FYNNEI. The CDR3 consists of 13 residues. V lost 7 bases and J lost 2, with 12 bases in between. CDR3 nucleotide sequence: TGTGCCAGCAAAGGGGACGGAACCTACGAGCAGTACTTC. It yields the protein CASKGDGTYEQYF. Full variable domain (rest looked up from reference TRBV2 and TRBJ2-7): EPEVTQTPSHQVTQMGQEVILRCVPISNHLYFYWYRQILGQKVEFLVSFYNNEISEKSEIFDDQFSVERPDGSNFTLKIRSTKLEDSAMYFCASKGDGTYEQYFGPGTRLTVT.

The chain employs TRBV7-2 and TRBJ2-2; D is unclear. The V end lost 0 bases, the J end lost 6 bases, and 8 bases lay between the germline ends. In germline, CDR1 is SGHTA, CDR2 FQGNSA. This CDR3 region has 14 residues. The CDR3 protein is CASSLAKGSGELFF. CDR3 sequence (DNA): TGTGCCAGCAGCTTAGCAAAAGGGTCCGGGGAGCTGTTTTTT.

The CDR3 DNA is TGTGCCAGCAGCTTAAGTGGAAGTGGAACCGGGGAGCTGTTTTTT. Its protein is CASSLSGSGTGELFF. The genes are TRBV7-3 and TRBJ2-2; D gene uncertain. Germline CDR1 and CDR2: SGHTA and FQGTGA. CDR3 length equals 15 residues. The V end was cut by 1 base, the J end by 5 bases, with 11 bases between.

This clonotype has a count of ten or more. CDR3 DNA sequence: TGCAGCGGCGCCCCGGGACACCCCTACAATGAGCAGTTCTTC. Translation: CSGAPGHPYNEQFF. The chain carries TRBV29-1 and TRBJ2-1; weak D call: TRBD1 (6 bases). Trimming removed 7 bases at V and 2 bases at J, with 15 bases between. The CDR3 extends over 14 amino acids. Germline V gene sequence: CDR1 SQVTM, CDR2 ANQGSEA.

With regard to this clonotype: One end of the junction varies from germline; a read error may be responsible. This sequence joins TRBV20-1 and TRBJ2-5; D tentatively fits TRBD1 or TRBD2 (6 bases each). Germline V lookup: CDR1 DFQATT, CDR2 SNEGSKA (reference sequence). The CDR3 totals 13 residues. The CDR3 is CSARIGGQGTQYF. For the CDR3, the DNA is TGCAGTGCTCGGATAGGGGGGCAAGGGACCCAGTACTTC.

This clonotype has a handful of counts. The chain has TRBV30 and TRBJ1-1; D remains ambiguous. V was shortened by 4 bases and J by 4 bases, with 13 bases between the two germline ends. CDR3 size: 13 residues. Germline CDR1 GTSNPN, CDR2 SVGIG (reference sequence). The CDR3 DNA is TGTGCCTGGAACCCAGGAGCCCCCACTGAAGCTTTCTTT. Amino acid sequence: CAWNPGAPTEAFF.

In this sample, this clonotype turned up a few times. The chain employs TRBV30 and TRBJ1-1, with D maybe TRBD1 (6 bases). Germline values: CDR1 GTSNPN, CDR2 SVGIG (reference sequence). CDR3 length: 13 residues. V lost 3 bases, J lost 7 bases, and 15 bases lay in between. The CDR3 here is CAWRRGGRSEAFF. CDR3 nucleotides: TGTGCCTGGAGGAGAGGGGGTCGGAGTGAAGCTTTCTTT.

The gene calls are TRBV7-2 and TRBJ2-7, with 10 bases lining up with TRBD1. Germline-derived CDR1 and CDR2 are SGHTA and FQGNSA. This CDR3 spans 15 amino acids. With 10 bases clipped from V and 3 bases from J, the junction kept 12 bases outside the gene matches. This CDR3 reads CATASYGQGDYEQYF. The CDR3 DNA reads TGTGCCACAGCTTCTTACGGACAGGGGGACTACGAGCAGTACTTC.

This chain connects TRBV7-3 to TRBJ2-3, with no clear D. The CDR3 runs to 12 residues. Trimming left V 5 bases short and J 4 bases short, with 7 bases between. CDR1 is SGHTA and CDR2 is FQGTGA in the germline V gene. The CDR3 DNA sequence: TGTGCCAGCAGCCACGGAGCAGATACGCAGTATTTT. This sequence encodes CASSHGADTQYF.

This clonotype was observed many times. The V and J genes are TRBV6-6 and TRBJ1-5, with 11 bases fitting TRBD1. Germline CDR1 is MNHNY and CDR2 is SVGAGI (reference sequence). The V gene end was trimmed by 8 bases and the J gene end by 4 bases; junction bases not matched to a gene: 10. This CDR3 is built from 16 residues. The CDR3 loop reads CASGRLGTGGNQPQHF. CDR3 nucleotide sequence: TGTGCCAGCGGTCGCCTTGGGACAGGGGGGAATCAGCCCCAGCATTTT.

In its sample, this clonotype was seen many times. The chain uses TRBV20-1 and TRBJ1-5; D might be TRBD1 (5 bases). The V and J ends lost 4 bases and 3 bases respectively, with 7 bases between them. Per the germline V gene, CDR1 is DFQATT and CDR2 is SNEGSKA (reference sequence). The CDR3 covers 12 residues. The CDR3 protein is CSAMTVNQPQHF. The CDR3 DNA follows: TGCAGTGCTATGACAGTCAATCAGCCCCAGCATTTT.

The V call is TRBV5-4, the J call TRBJ2-7, with D possibly TRBD2 on 7 matching bases. Trimming cost V 2 bases and J 6 bases, with 18 bases left between them. Germline CDR1 and CDR2: SGHNT and YYREEE (reference sequence). The CDR3 has 15 amino acids. The CDR3 protein is CASSLEGSGEGEQYF. In DNA form, the CDR3 reads TGTGCCAGCAGCTTAGAGGGCTCAGGGGAGGGCGAGCAGTACTTC.

By share of the sample, this clonotype is medium-sized (0.01 to 0.1%). The chain recombines TRBV10-3 with TRBJ2-3; 12 bases align to TRBD2. The CDR3 extends over 15 amino acids. CDR1 is ENHRY and CDR2 is SYGVKD in the germline V gene. The junction had 1 base not matched to a gene; V was cut back by 5 bases and J by 1 base. CDR3 sequence reads: CAISSSGRGTDTQYF. The DNA of the CDR3 is TGTGCCATCAGTTCTAGCGGGAGGGGCACAGATACGCAGTATTTT.

This clonotype has a handful of counts. V and J are TRBV29-1 and TRBJ2-3; TRBD2 might be the D (6 bases). The germline V gene has CDR1 SQVTM and CDR2 ANQGSEA. CDR3 size: 17 residues. V was clipped by 7 bases and J by 3 bases, with 26 bases between them. The DNA of the CDR3 is TGCAGCGCCCGGCCCCCCAGTGGTAGCGGTGTGACAGATACGCAGTATTTT. It specifies CSARPPSGSGVTDTQYF.

Many counts were recorded for this clonotype. This chain joins TRBV25-1 and TRBJ2-3; 8 nucleotides align to TRBD2. Unmatched junction bases numbered 10, after V lost 6 bases and J lost 5 bases. The CDR3 has 15 residues. Germline-derived CDR1 and CDR2 are MGHDK and SYGVNS. CDR3 DNA: TGTGCCAGCAGCCGTAGGGGCGGGAGGTTAGATACGCAGTATTTT. Translation gives CASSRRGGRLDTQYF.